These 32 T cell receptor beta chains were sequenced from one sample in a study of CD8 T cells in ankylosing spondylitis. These receptors are not linked to any known antigen. Study-level points and caveats: One TCR beta motif, made up of roughly 8 highly homologous variants, appeared characteristic of ankylosing spondylitis blood.

Each CDR3 protein gets one entry after TCRdb re-called the 5' RACE reads with MiXCR. In the table there are about 220,000 distinct CDR3 sequences, about 7% of which are singletons. Sample: blood, either unsorted or a sorted T cell fraction (not recorded which). The receptor set was obtained from a male donor with ankylosing spondylitis.

This clonotype has at least ten counts. The rearrangement links TRBV6-4 to TRBJ2-1; 10 bases match TRBD2. The CDR3 length is 16 residues. From germline, CDR1 is MRHNA and CDR2 SNTAGT. With V trimmed by 0 bases and J by 8 bases, 7 bases remained unmatched. The CDR3 loop is CASSDSPAGGRDEQFF. The CDR3 coding sequence is TGTGCCAGCAGTGACTCTCCAGCGGGGGGGCGGGATGAGCAGTTCTTC.

The CDR3 bases are TGTGCCAGCAGCCCGTATCGGGGGGGGAGCACAGATACGCAGTATTTT. This sequence encodes CASSPYRGGSTDTQYF. The chain combines TRBV7-9 with TRBJ2-3; 8 bases are shared with TRBD2. The J segment lost 0 bases and the V segment lost 5 bases, leaving 7 bases of the junction unmatched. CDR3 length equals 16 residues. Germline V gene lookup returns CDR1 SEHNR and CDR2 FQNEAQ (reference sequence). Based on the CDR3 plus reference TRBV7-9 and TRBJ2-3, the full variable domain is DTGVSQNPRHKITKRGQNVTFRCDPISEHNRLYWYRQTLGQGPEFLTYFQNEAQLEKSRLLSDRFSAERPKGSFSTLEIQRTEQGDSAMYLCASSPYRGGSTDTQYFGPGTRLTVL.

In this sample, this clonotype turned up many times. V usage is TRBV9 and J usage is TRBJ1-1; possible D gene TRBD1, 5 bases. There are 14 residues in the CDR3. V lost 4 bases and J 1 base, leaving 11 bases between the germline ends. The germline CDR1 and CDR2 sequences are SGDLS and YYNGEE. This CDR3 reads CASSQLGGNTEAFF. Written as DNA, the CDR3 is TGTGCCAGCAGCCAACTGGGGGGGAACACTGAAGCTTTCTTT.

In this sample, this clonotype turned up many times. This chain joins TRBV7-3 and TRBJ1-1, with D unclear. V shed 1 base and J shed 1 base, with 4 bases lying between them. CDR3 length: 13 amino acids. Germline V lookup: CDR1 SGHTA, CDR2 FQGTGA. CDR3 sequence reads: CASSLNWNTEAFF. Written as DNA, the CDR3 is TGTGCCAGCAGCTTAAATTGGAACACTGAAGCTTTCTTT.

This clonotype was seen ten or more times. The genes are TRBV4-1 and TRBJ2-7; perhaps TRBD1 as D (5 bases). V was shortened by 1 base and J by 1 base, with 11 bases between the two germline ends. Germline values: CDR1 MGHRA, CDR2 YSYEKL. This CDR3 region has 15 residues. Here the CDR3 reads CASSQGGTGSYEQYF. The CDR3 DNA reads as TGCGCCAGCAGCCAAGGGGGAACAGGATCCTACGAGCAGTACTTC.

This clonotype came up many times. V and J are TRBV27 and TRBJ1-5, with 7 nucleotides matching TRBD1. The CDR3 runs to 14 residues. Losses at the gene ends were 5 bases for V and 5 bases for J; bases not matched to a gene: 6. Germline assignment: CDR1 MNHEY and CDR2 SMNVEV (reference sequence). CDR3: CASSPGTVYQPQHF. DNA of the CDR3: TGTGCCAGCAGTCCTGGGACAGTTTATCAGCCCCAGCATTTT.

This clonotype was recorded many times. The chain recombines TRBV29-1 with TRBJ1-1, with D perhaps TRBD1 (5 bases). V was shortened by 6 bases and J by 6 bases, with 14 bases between the two germline ends. The CDR3 is 12 residues long. Germline-derived CDR1 and CDR2 are SQVTM and ANQGSEA. The CDR3 loop reads CSVAAPRAEAFF. The CDR3 bases are TGCAGCGTCGCGGCCCCCAGGGCTGAAGCTTTCTTT.

This clonotype has ten or more counts. CDR3 amino acids: CASSQDSQDSYLNSPLHF. CDR3 coding DNA: TGCGCCAGCAGCCAAGATTCCCAGGACAGTTATTTAAATTCACCCCTCCACTTT. The chain carries TRBV4-3 and TRBJ1-6; possible D gene TRBD1, 6 bases. Trimming pared 0 bases from V and 7 bases from J, leaving 19 bases between. There are 18 residues in the CDR3. Germline V gene data show CDR1 as LGHNA and CDR2 as YSLEER.

Notes on this clonotype: A read error may explain this, as a much larger clone is one base away. V and J are TRBV2 and TRBJ1-1; no clear D gene. Germline values: CDR1 SNHLY, CDR2 FYNNEI. The CDR3 totals 14 residues. CDR3: CASGKGHWNPEAFF. CDR3 bases: TGTGCCAGTGGCAAAGGGCACTGGAACCCTGAAGCTTTCTTT.

Many counts were recorded for this clonotype. The chain employs TRBV7-9 and TRBJ2-7; D assignment may be TRBD1 or TRBD2 (5 bases each). CDR1 and CDR2 (germline): SEHNR, FQNEAQ (reference sequence). The V end was cut by 2 bases, the J end by 5 bases, with 10 bases between. This CDR3 has 13 amino acids. The CDR3 nucleotides are TGTGCCAGCAGCTTAAGAGGGGCCCACGAGCAGTACTTC. Encoded protein: CASSLRGAHEQYF. Complete variable domain (other parts from reference TRBV7-9 and TRBJ2-7): DTGVSQNPRHKITKRGQNVTFRCDPISEHNRLYWYRQTLGQGPEFLTYFQNEAQLEKSRLLSDRFSAERPKGSFSTLEIQRTEQGDSAMYLCASSLRGAHEQYFGPGTRLTVT.

This clonotype was found many times. The chain has TRBV7-9 and TRBJ2-1, with TRBD2 matching 13 bases. V shed 5 bases and J 4 bases; nucleotides not matched to a gene: 5. The CDR3 totals 16 residues. From germline, CDR1 is SEHNR and CDR2 FQNEAQ (reference sequence). Written as DNA, the CDR3 is TGTGCCAGCAGCCCCCGGACTAGCGGGAGTTACAATGAGCAGTTCTTC. Its translation: CASSPRTSGSYNEQFF.

There are a few counts of this clonotype. This chain links TRBV4-3 with TRBJ1-1; D perhaps matches TRBD1 (6 bases). Trimming shortened V by 3 bases and J by 4 bases, and 9 bases separated the two germline ends. Germline CDR1 and CDR2: LGHNA and YSLEER. The CDR3 totals 13 residues. CDR3 in DNA: TGCGCCAGCAGCCAGGACAGAATCACTGAAGCTTTCTTT. It codes for CASSQDRITEAFF.

The chain links TRBV9 to TRBJ2-1; 11 nucleotides line up with TRBD2. CDR1 is SGDLS, CDR2 YYNGEE, per germline. The CDR3 runs 17 residues. Trimming removed 1 base from V and 7 bases from J; junction bases left unmatched: 10. CDR3 in DNA: TGTGCCAGCAGCGTATATGAGGTAGCGGGAGGGGGTAATGAGCAGTTCTTC. Protein product: CASSVYEVAGGGNEQFF. The whole variable domain, remainder taken from reference TRBV9 and TRBJ2-1, is DSGVTQTPKHLITATGQRVTLRCSPRSGDLSVYWYQQSLDQGLQFLIQYYNGEERAKGNILERFSAQQFPDLHSELNLSSLELGDSALYFCASSVYEVAGGGNEQFFGPGTRLTVL.

The chain uses TRBV4-3 and TRBJ2-2; perhaps TRBD1 as D (5 bases). V was clipped by 3 bases and J by 5 bases, with 16 bases between them. The CDR3 is made up of 16 amino acids. Germline CDR1 is LGHNA and CDR2 is YSLEER. The CDR3 loop is CASSHLYDSPTGELFF. The CDR3 DNA is TGCGCCAGCAGCCACCTATACGACAGCCCGACCGGGGAGCTGTTTTTT.

This clonotype was seen repeatedly, ten times or more. The chain links TRBV5-1 to TRBJ2-1; 7 bases map to TRBD1. CDR3 size: 14 residues. Germline CDR1 is SGHRS and CDR2 is YFSETQ. Trimming took 4 bases from V and 10 from J; bases not matched to a gene: 11. In DNA, the CDR3 is TGCGCCAGCAGCCCCTACCTAGGGGGCCGGGAGCAGTTCTTC. Translation gives CASSPYLGGREQFF.

The chain is built from TRBV4-2 and TRBJ1-5, with D possibly matching TRBD1 (6 bases). This CDR3 spans 14 amino acids. Trimming pared 1 base from V and 2 bases from J, leaving 6 bases between. Looked up from germline, CDR1 is LGHNA and CDR2 is YNFKEQ. As DNA, the CDR3 is TGTGCCAGCAGCCAAGCAGGGGGCAATCAGCCCCAGCATTTT. It encodes CASSQAGGNQPQHF.

This clonotype was detected ten times or more. As DNA, the CDR3 is TGTGCCAGCAGCCAAGAAGGCGGGACAGCGGGCCATGAGCAGTTCTTC. Protein: CASSQEGGTAGHEQFF. The chain couples TRBV3-1 to TRBJ2-1; weak D call: TRBD1 (7 bases). The CDR3 sequence is 16 residues long. V lost 0 bases and J lost 8, with 17 bases in between. Germline V gene sequence: CDR1 LGHDT, CDR2 YNNKEL (reference sequence).

This clonotype was found many times. The CDR3 reads CASSSFRGPSSYNEQFF. The CDR3 bases are TGTGCCAGCAGCTCCTTTCGCGGGCCGAGCTCCTACAATGAGCAGTTCTTC. The V call is TRBV7-9, the J call TRBJ2-1; tentatively, D is TRBD2 (5 bases). The CDR3 is 17 amino acids. In germline, CDR1 is SEHNR, CDR2 FQNEAQ (reference sequence). The V end was cut by 4 bases, the J end by 0 bases, with 16 bases between.

The sample holds many counts of this clonotype. The chain has TRBV6-1 and TRBJ1-5; D is unresolved. From germline, CDR1 is MNHNS and CDR2 SASEGT. Trimming removed 4 bases at V and 0 bases at J, with 13 bases between. This CDR3 has 16 residues. In DNA form, the CDR3 reads TGTGCCAGCAGTGGCGGATCAGCGTATAGCAATCAGCCCCAGCATTTT. Its protein is CASSGGSAYSNQPQHF.

This clonotype was seen at least ten times. The chain has TRBV20-1 and TRBJ2-1; unclear D gene. This CDR3 region has 14 residues. V was cut by 7 bases and J by 6 bases, with 19 bases left in between. Looked up from germline, CDR1 is DFQATT and CDR2 is SNEGSKA (reference sequence). The CDR3 region has the DNA TGCAGTGTCACCCTACCCACCTTGGGCAATGAGCAGTTCTTC. This translates into CSVTLPTLGNEQFF.

This clonotype has at least ten counts. The V call is TRBV11-1, the J call TRBJ2-3; D might be TRBD1 (6 bases). Germline lookup yields CDR1 SGHAT and CDR2 FQDESV (reference sequence). The CDR3 runs 16 residues. The V end was cut by 2 bases, the J end by 1 base, with 13 bases between. This CDR3 reads CASSLLGTLRTDTQYF. The CDR3 DNA reads as TGTGCCAGCAGCTTATTGGGGACACTCCGCACAGATACGCAGTATTTT.

This clonotype was recorded at least ten times. The chain is built from TRBV5-1 and TRBJ1-1; TRBD1 is a possible D gene (6 bases). Deletions cut 5 bases from V and 7 bases from J, with 15 bases between. The CDR3 contains 13 residues. Germline CDR1 SGHRS, CDR2 YFSETQ. The chain's CDR3 is CASRPVGQIEAFF. CDR3 nucleotide sequence: TGCGCCAGCAGACCCGTCGGACAGATTGAAGCTTTCTTT.

In this sample, this clonotype turned up many times. The chain carries TRBV4-3 and TRBJ1-1; D might be TRBD1 (6 bases). Trimming pared 1 base from V and 1 base from J, leaving 16 bases between. The CDR3 extends over 17 amino acids. Per germline, CDR1 LGHNA and CDR2 YSLEER. CDR3 residues: CASSQAHLDSPNTEAFF. The CDR3 DNA sequence: TGCGCCAGCAGCCAAGCCCACCTGGACAGTCCGAACACTGAAGCTTTCTTT.

This clonotype was seen repeatedly, ten times or more. The V and J genes are TRBV6-2 or TRBV6-3 and TRBJ2-3, with D tentatively TRBD2 (6 bases). This CDR3 has 18 residues. The V gene lost 0 bases and the J gene lost 4 bases, with 20 bases spanning the gap. In germline, CDR1 is MNHEY, CDR2 SVGEGT. The CDR3 loop reads CASSYSREAPVHPDTQYF. The CDR3 coding sequence is TGTGCCAGCAGTTACTCGAGGGAGGCCCCCGTTCATCCAGATACGCAGTATTTT.

This clonotype has a count of ten or more. The chain couples TRBV29-1 to TRBJ2-7, with D tentatively TRBD1 (6 bases). This CDR3 comprises 13 residues. Germline-derived CDR1 and CDR2 are SQVTM and ANQGSEA. V was cut by 4 bases and J by 1 base, with 11 bases left in between. The CDR3 here is CSVVGHQSYEQYF. CDR3 DNA: TGCAGCGTTGTGGGACACCAGTCCTACGAGCAGTACTTC.

This clonotype was detected many times. The chain recombines TRBV5-5 with TRBJ2-2; D ambiguous. Germline V gene lookup returns CDR1 SGHKS and CDR2 YYEKEE (reference sequence). The CDR3 runs 14 residues. V gave up 2 bases and J gave up 5 bases, with 10 bases separating them. Here the CDR3 reads CASSFGMLTGELFF. The CDR3 DNA reads TGTGCCAGCAGCTTTGGGATGCTTACCGGGGAGCTGTTTTTT.

The chain recombines TRBV5-5 with TRBJ2-7; 7 bases match TRBD1. CDR3 size: 14 residues. Germline values: CDR1 SGHKS, CDR2 YYEKEE (reference sequence). Trimming cost V 4 bases and J 7 bases; bases outside gene matches: 11. The CDR3 DNA reads as TGTGCCAGCAGCATTGGCACAGGGGTAAGGGAGCAGTACTTC. This gives the protein CASSIGTGVREQYF. The entire variable domain, with the rest obtained from reference TRBV5-5 and TRBJ2-7, is as follows: DAGVTQSPTHLIKTRGQQVTLRCSPISGHKSVSWYQQVLGQGPQFIFQYYEKEERGRGNFPDRFSARQFPNYSSELNVNALLLGDSALYLCASSIGTGVREQYFGPGTRLTVT.

Comment on this clonotype: At one end the junction does not follow the germline gene, possibly because of a read error. The chain carries TRBV5-5 and TRBJ2-1; D uncertain. From germline, CDR1 is SGHKS and CDR2 YYEKEE (reference sequence). This CDR3 comprises 15 residues. CDR3 sequence: CASSLDMSSYNEQLF. The CDR3 DNA is TGTGCCAGCAGCTTGGACATGAGCTCCTACAATGAGCAGCTCTTC.

The sample holds many counts of this clonotype. The rearrangement uses TRBV7-9 and TRBJ2-7; D ambiguous. This CDR3 comprises 14 residues. The V gene's germline CDR1 is SEHNR and CDR2 FQNEAQ (reference sequence). Trimming shortened V by 5 bases and J by 0 bases, and 11 bases separated the two germline ends. The CDR3 region has the DNA TGTGCCAGCAGCACGCGGACGGGCTCCTACGAGCAGTACTTC. Protein: CASSTRTGSYEQYF. Combining the CDR3 with reference TRBV7-9 and TRBJ2-7 gives the whole variable domain DTGVSQNPRHKITKRGQNVTFRCDPISEHNRLYWYRQTLGQGPEFLTYFQNEAQLEKSRLLSDRFSAERPKGSFSTLEIQRTEQGDSAMYLCASSTRTGSYEQYFGPGTRLTVT.

This clonotype was detected many times. The rearrangement joins TRBV7-9 to TRBJ1-1, with a possible D match to TRBD1 (6 bases). The V gene lost 5 bases and the J gene lost 1 base, with 14 bases spanning the gap. CDR3 length: 15 amino acids. The germline V gene encodes CDR1 SEHNR and CDR2 FQNEAQ (reference sequence). Here the CDR3 DNA reads TGTGCCAGCAGCGAATTCCAGGGGCGGAACACTGAAGCTTTCTTT. Encoded protein: CASSEFQGRNTEAFF.

V is TRBV28 and J is TRBJ2-5; the D is unclear. CDR1 and CDR2 (germline): MDHEN, SYDVKM. The V gene lost 7 bases and the J gene lost 3 bases, with 9 bases spanning the gap. The CDR3 is made up of 12 amino acids. The CDR3 loop is CASKGDEETQYF. Here the CDR3 DNA reads TGTGCCAGCAAGGGCGATGAAGAGACCCAGTACTTC.

This clonotype has at least ten counts. The chain has TRBV5-1 and TRBJ2-3, with D unresolved. The germline CDR1 and CDR2 sequences are SGHRS and YFSETQ. V was pared by 2 bases and J by 0 bases, with 13 bases between. The CDR3 extends over 16 amino acids. In DNA form, the CDR3 reads TGCGCCAGCAGCTTTCTGGCAGCTTTTAGCACAGATACGCAGTATTTT. As protein: CASSFLAAFSTDTQYF.